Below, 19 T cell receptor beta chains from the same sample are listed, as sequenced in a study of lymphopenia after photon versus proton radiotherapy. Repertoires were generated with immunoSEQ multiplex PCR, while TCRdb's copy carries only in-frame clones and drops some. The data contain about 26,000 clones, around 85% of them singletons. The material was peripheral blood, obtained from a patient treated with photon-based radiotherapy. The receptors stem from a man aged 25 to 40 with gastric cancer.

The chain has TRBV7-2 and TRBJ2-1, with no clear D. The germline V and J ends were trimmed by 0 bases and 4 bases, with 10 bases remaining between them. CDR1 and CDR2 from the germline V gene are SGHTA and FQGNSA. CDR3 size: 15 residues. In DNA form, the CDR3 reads TGTGCCAGCAGCTTAGCGATTGGGGATTACAATGAGCAGTTCTTC. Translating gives CASSLAIGDYNEQFF.

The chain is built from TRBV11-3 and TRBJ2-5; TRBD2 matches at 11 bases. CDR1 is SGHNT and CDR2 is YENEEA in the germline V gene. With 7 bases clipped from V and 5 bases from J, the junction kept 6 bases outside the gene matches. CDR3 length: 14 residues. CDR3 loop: CASTPSGRRETQYF. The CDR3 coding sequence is TGTGCCAGCACCCCTAGCGGGAGGAGGGAGACCCAGTACTTC.

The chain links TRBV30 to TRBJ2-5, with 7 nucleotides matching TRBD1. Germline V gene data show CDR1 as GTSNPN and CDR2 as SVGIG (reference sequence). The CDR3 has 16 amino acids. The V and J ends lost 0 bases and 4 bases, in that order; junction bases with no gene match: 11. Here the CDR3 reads CAWSVHGTEIGETQYF. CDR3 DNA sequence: TGTGCCTGGAGTGTACATGGGACAGAAATTGGAGAGACCCAGTACTTC.

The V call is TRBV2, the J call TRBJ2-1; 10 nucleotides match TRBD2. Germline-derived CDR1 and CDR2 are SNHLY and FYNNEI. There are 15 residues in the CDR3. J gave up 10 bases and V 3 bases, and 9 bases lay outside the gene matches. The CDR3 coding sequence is TGTGCCAGCAGTGAGGGAAGCGGGGGGGCATGGGAGCAGTTCTTC. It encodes CASSEGSGGAWEQFF.

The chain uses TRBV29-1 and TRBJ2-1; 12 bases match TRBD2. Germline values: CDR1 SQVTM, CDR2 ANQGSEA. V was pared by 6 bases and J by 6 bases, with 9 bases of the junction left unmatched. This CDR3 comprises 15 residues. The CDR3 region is CSVEGLAGLGNEQFF. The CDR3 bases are TGCAGCGTGGAGGGACTAGCGGGCTTGGGCAATGAGCAGTTCTTC.

CDR3: CASSFGQTLTDTQYF. The CDR3 region has the DNA TGTGCCAGCAGCTTTGGTCAAACCCTAACAGATACGCAGTATTTT. This chain connects TRBV5-8 to TRBJ2-3, with no clear D. Germline V gene data show CDR1 as SGHTS and CDR2 as YDEGEE. The CDR3 sequence is 15 residues long. V was trimmed by 2 bases and J by 3 bases, leaving 13 bases between them.

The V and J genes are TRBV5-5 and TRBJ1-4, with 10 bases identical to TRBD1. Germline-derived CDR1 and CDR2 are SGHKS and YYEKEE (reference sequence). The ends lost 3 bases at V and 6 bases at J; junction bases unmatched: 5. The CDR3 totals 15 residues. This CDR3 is CASSSPDRGDEKLFF. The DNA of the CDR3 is TGTGCCAGCAGCTCCCCGGACAGGGGGGATGAAAAACTGTTTTTT.

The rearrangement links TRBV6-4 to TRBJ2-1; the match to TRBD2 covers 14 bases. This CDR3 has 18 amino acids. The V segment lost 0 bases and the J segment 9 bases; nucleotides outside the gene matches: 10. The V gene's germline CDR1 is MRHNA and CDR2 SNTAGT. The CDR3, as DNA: TGTGCCAGCAGTGACTCAGGACTAGCGGGAGGTCCCCTCTGTGAGCAGTTCTTC. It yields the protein CASSDSGLAGGPLCEQFF.

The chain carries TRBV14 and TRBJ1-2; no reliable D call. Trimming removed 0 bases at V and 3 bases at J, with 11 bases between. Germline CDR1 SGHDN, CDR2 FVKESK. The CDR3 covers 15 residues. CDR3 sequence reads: CASSQEDASYYGYTF. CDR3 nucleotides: TGTGCCAGCAGCCAAGAAGACGCCAGCTACTATGGCTACACCTTC.

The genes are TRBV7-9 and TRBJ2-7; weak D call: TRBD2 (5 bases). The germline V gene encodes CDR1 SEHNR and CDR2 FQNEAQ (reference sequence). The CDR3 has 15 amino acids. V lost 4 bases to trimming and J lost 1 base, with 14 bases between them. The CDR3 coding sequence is TGTGCCAGCAGCTCACCGGTGAGCGGATCCTACGAGCAGTACTTC. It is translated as CASSSPVSGSYEQYF.

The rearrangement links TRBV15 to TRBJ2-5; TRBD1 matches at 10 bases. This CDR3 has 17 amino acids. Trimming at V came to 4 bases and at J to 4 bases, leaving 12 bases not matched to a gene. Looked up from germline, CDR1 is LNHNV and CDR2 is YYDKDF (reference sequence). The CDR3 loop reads CATSTPLWDRGGETQYF. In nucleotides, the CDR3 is TGTGCCACCAGCACCCCCCTCTGGGACAGGGGAGGAGAGACCCAGTACTTC.

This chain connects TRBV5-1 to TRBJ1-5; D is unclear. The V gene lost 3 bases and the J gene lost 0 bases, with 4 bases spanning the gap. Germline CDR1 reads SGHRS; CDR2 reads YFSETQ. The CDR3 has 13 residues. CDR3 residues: CASSSDSNQPQHF. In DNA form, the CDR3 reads TGCGCCAGCAGCTCCGATAGCAATCAGCCCCAGCATTTT. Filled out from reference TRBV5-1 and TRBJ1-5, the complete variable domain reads KAGVTQTPRYLIKTRGQQVTLSCSPISGHRSVSWYQQTPGQGLQFLFEYFSETQRNKGNFPGRFSGRQFSNSRSEMNVSTLELGDSALYLCASSSDSNQPQHFGDGTRLSIL.

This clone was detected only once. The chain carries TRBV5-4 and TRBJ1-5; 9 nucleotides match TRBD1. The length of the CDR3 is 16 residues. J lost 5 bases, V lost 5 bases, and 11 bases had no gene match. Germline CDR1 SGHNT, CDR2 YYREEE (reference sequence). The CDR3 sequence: CASRPRDRVKYQPQHF. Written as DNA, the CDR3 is TGTGCCAGCAGGCCCCGGGACAGGGTAAAATATCAGCCCCAGCATTTT.

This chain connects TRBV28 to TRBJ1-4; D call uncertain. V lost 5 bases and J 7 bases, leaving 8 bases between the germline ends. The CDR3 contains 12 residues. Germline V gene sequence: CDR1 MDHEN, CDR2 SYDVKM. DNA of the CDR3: TGTGCCAGCAGTCCCTCTGGTGAAAAACTGTTTTTT. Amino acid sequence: CASSPSGEKLFF.

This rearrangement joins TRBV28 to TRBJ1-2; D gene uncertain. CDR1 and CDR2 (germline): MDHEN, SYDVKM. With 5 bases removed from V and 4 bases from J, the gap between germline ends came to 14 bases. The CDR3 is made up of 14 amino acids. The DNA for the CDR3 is TGTGCCAGCAGTCCAGCCCCTACAGCCTATGGCTACACCTTC. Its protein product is CASSPAPTAYGYTF.

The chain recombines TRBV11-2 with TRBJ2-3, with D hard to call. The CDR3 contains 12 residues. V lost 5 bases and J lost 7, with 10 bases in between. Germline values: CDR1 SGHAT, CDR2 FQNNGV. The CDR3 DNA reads TGTGCCAGCAGCGCCAATCTGCATACGCAGTATTTT. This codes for CASSANLHTQYF.

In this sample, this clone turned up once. CDR3 nucleotides: TGTGCCAGCAGTTCTACCGGGGGCCTAGAGACCCAGTACTTC. Translation: CASSSTGGLETQYF. This chain links TRBV6-5 with TRBJ2-5; either TRBD1 or TRBD2 may fit D (6 bases each). The CDR3 covers 14 residues. The germline V gene encodes CDR1 MNHEY and CDR2 SVGAGI. Deletions cut 4 bases from V and 4 bases from J, with 13 bases between.

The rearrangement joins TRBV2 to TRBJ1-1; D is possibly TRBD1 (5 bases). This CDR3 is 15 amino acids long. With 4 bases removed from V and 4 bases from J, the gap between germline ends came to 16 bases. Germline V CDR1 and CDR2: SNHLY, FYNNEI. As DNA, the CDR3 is TGTGCCAGCAGTGGCCCAGGTGGGGGTTCCACTGAAGCTTTCTTT. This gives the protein CASSGPGGGSTEAFF. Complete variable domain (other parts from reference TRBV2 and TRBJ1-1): EPEVTQTPSHQVTQMGQEVILRCVPISNHLYFYWYRQILGQKVEFLVSFYNNEISEKSEIFDDQFSVERPDGSNFTLKIRSTKLEDSAMYFCASSGPGGGSTEAFFGQGTRLTVV.

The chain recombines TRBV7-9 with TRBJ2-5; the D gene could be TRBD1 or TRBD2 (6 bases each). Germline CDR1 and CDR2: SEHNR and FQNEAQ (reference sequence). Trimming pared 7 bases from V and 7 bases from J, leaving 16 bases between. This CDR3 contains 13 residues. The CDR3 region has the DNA TGTGCCAGCACCCGGGGGCGCGACGGGACCCAGTACTTC. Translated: CASTRGRDGTQYF. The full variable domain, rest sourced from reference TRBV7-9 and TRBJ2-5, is DTGVSQNPRHKITKRGQNVTFRCDPISEHNRLYWYRQTLGQGPEFLTYFQNEAQLEKSRLLSDRFSAERPKGSFSTLEIQRTEQGDSAMYLCASTRGRDGTQYFGPGTRLLVL.